A selection of T cell receptor beta chains follows, all from one sample in a study of cytomegalovirus exposure and HLA in healthy donors. TCRdb's table, derived via immunoSEQ multiplex PCR, lists solely in-frame clones and lacks some. The sample consists of about 100,000 clones, 75% to 90% of them appearing once. Material: PBMCs. Every receptor here comes from a man aged 25-45 years in good health and CMV-seronegative. CDR3s include the opening cysteine and the closing phenylalanine or tryptophan. The order of the fields is J gene, V gene, CDR3 protein.

J gene: TRBJ2-7; V gene: TRBV29-1; CDR3 protein: CSVLTGSYEQYF
J gene: TRBJ2-1; V gene: TRBV6-5; CDR3 protein: CASRYRGRKYNEQFF
J gene: TRBJ2-5; V gene: TRBV7-7; CDR3 protein: CASSLGQQETQYF
J gene: TRBJ2-7; V gene: TRBV4-2; CDR3 protein: CASSQAFQEQYF
J gene: TRBJ2-3; V gene: TRBV10-3; CDR3 protein: CAITRTSGKSTDTQYF
J gene: TRBJ2-7; V gene: TRBV28; CDR3 protein: CASSPRTGEGEQYF
J gene: TRBJ2-2; V gene: TRBV7-2; CDR3 protein: CASSLQFANTGELFF
J gene: TRBJ2-1; V gene: TRBV5-6; CDR3 protein: CASSFGLAGDNEQFF
J gene: TRBJ1-4; V gene: TRBV29-1; CDR3 protein: CSVVQTGQGAFSNEKLFF
J gene: TRBJ1-1; V gene: TRBV30; CDR3 protein: CAWSRTEAFF
J gene: TRBJ2-5; V gene: TRBV18; CDR3 protein: CASSDRGNGETQYF
J gene: TRBJ2-2; V gene: TRBV6-1; CDR3 protein: CASSEWRGTGELFF
J gene: TRBJ2-6; V gene: TRBV6-5; CDR3 protein: CASSYDSGSGANVLTF
J gene: TRBJ2-2; V gene: TRBV5-1; CDR3 protein: CASSGANTGELFF
J gene: TRBJ2-7; V gene: TRBV10-3; CDR3 protein: CAISGQAVTYEQYF
J gene: TRBJ1-5; V gene: TRBV28; CDR3 protein: CASTKDRGAWPQHF
J gene: TRBJ2-7; V gene: TRBV28; CDR3 protein: CASSLVGRGKYF